Listed here are 26 T cell receptor beta chains from one sample, sequenced in a study of molecular identifiers for immune sequencing clone quantification. TCRdb recomputed calls from the PCR reads with MiXCR, one row per CDR3 protein. The table has around 470,000 distinct CDR3 sequences, around 23% seen once; the top ten hold roughly 0.77%. What was sequenced was naive CD8+ T cells from blood, with Jurkat cell RNA spiked in. Sample subset: FACS-sorted CD8+CD4-CCR7+CD45RA+ naive T cells. These receptors came from a human donor in good health. Some libraries in this study had Jurkat cell RNA spiked in.

This rearrangement joins TRBV15 to TRBJ2-1; tentatively, D is TRBD1 (6 bases). There are 16 residues in the CDR3. The germline V gene encodes CDR1 LNHNV and CDR2 YYDKDF (reference sequence). The V gene lost 8 bases and the J gene lost 2 bases, with 19 bases spanning the gap. CDR3 sequence (DNA): TGTGCCACCCGAGGACCCATGAAGGGGGCCTACAATGAGCAGTTCTTC. Protein product: CATRGPMKGAYNEQFF.

This clonotype was picked up a small number of times. The rearrangement joins TRBV12-3 or TRBV12-4 to TRBJ1-1; no firm D call. CDR3 length: 15 residues. Trimming pared 2 bases from V and 0 bases from J, leaving 10 bases between. The CDR3 region is CASSLLGELNTEAFF. CDR3 DNA: TGTGCCAGCAGTTTACTTGGAGAATTGAACACTGAAGCTTTCTTT.

This clonotype was counted at least ten times. The chain joins TRBV7-9 to TRBJ2-3; tentative D call: TRBD1 (6 bases). CDR1 is SEHNR, CDR2 FQNEAQ, per germline (reference sequence). This CDR3 is built from 15 residues. V gave up 4 bases and J gave up 0 bases, with 11 bases separating them. CDR3 loop: CASSWRQDSTDTQYF. As DNA, the CDR3 is TGTGCCAGCAGCTGGAGACAGGATAGCACAGATACGCAGTATTTT.

The chain has TRBV19 and TRBJ1-2; D is possibly TRBD1 (5 bases). The V and J ends lost 3 bases and 8 bases respectively, with 16 bases between them. CDR1 LNHDA and CDR2 SQIVND come from the germline V gene (reference sequence). The CDR3 contains 14 residues. The CDR3 protein is CASSMRDGLSGYTF. CDR3 DNA sequence: TGTGCCAGTAGTATGCGGGACGGACTTTCAGGCTACACCTTC. Full variable domain (remainder filled in from reference TRBV19 and TRBJ1-2): DGGITQSPKYLFRKEGQNVTLSCEQNLNHDAMYWYRQDPGQGLRLIYYSQIVNDFQKGDIAEGYSVSREKKESFPLTVTSAQKNPTAFYLCASSMRDGLSGYTFGSGTRLTVV.

Regarding this clonotype: Germline and junction disagree at one end, which may indicate a read error. The chain carries TRBV6-4 and TRBJ2-7; D uncertain. Germline loops: CDR1 MRHNA, CDR2 SNTAGT. CDR3 length: 13 amino acids. Here the CDR3 reads CVSRSLRPQLISF. DNA for the CDR3: TGTGTCAGCAGAAGCCTTAGACCCCAGTTAATTAGCTTC.

J is TRBJ2-5 and V is TRBV2; TRBD2 agrees at 12 bases. The junction had 11 bases not matched to a gene; V was cut back by 6 bases and J by 3 bases. CDR3 size: 17 residues. Germline loops: CDR1 SNHLY, CDR2 FYNNEI. CDR3 region: CASSVGPLAGGEETQYF. The CDR3 DNA reads TGTGCCAGCAGCGTAGGACCACTAGCGGGGGGCGAAGAGACCCAGTACTTC.

This clonotype was detected only a few times. V gene TRBV7-9 combines with J gene TRBJ2-1; a possible D gene is TRBD1 (6 bases). The CDR3 length is 16 residues. The V gene's germline CDR1 is SEHNR and CDR2 FQNEAQ (reference sequence). V shed 5 bases and J shed 1 base, with 15 bases lying between them. DNA of the CDR3: TGTGCCAGCAGCCCCCTACAGGGTGAATCCTACAATGAGCAGTTCTTC. This codes for CASSPLQGESYNEQFF.

Turning to this clonotype: Being one base from a much bigger clone, this may be a read error. The V gene is TRBV20-1, the J gene TRBJ2-7; TRBD1 matches 8 bases. The CDR3 length is 15 residues. The germline CDR1 and CDR2 sequences are DFQATT and SNEGSKA (reference sequence). The CDR3: CSAPIRRQGSDDQYF. The CDR3 nucleotides read TGCAGTGCTCCTATACGCCGACAGGGGTCGGACGACCAGTACTTC.

This clonotype has a count of ten or more. The chain couples TRBV5-6 to TRBJ1-1; the D gene is possibly TRBD1 (6 bases). The ends were cut back, 3 bases at V and 2 bases at J, with 8 bases in the middle. The CDR3 consists of 13 residues. CDR1 and CDR2 (germline): SGHDT, YYEEEE. The CDR3 DNA reads TGTGCCAGCAGCTGGACAGTTAACACTGAAGCTTTCTTT. It yields the protein CASSWTVNTEAFF.

This clonotype was counted only a few times. The rearrangement uses TRBV6-2 or TRBV6-3 and TRBJ2-2; D is perhaps TRBD2 (5 bases). Germline V gene sequence: CDR1 MNHEY, CDR2 SVGEGT. Trimming removed 5 bases at V and 7 bases at J, with 11 bases between. The CDR3 is 13 residues long. The CDR3: CASSARRLGELFF. Written as DNA, the CDR3 is TGTGCCAGCAGTGCCAGGAGGCTCGGGGAGCTGTTTTTT.

To note about this clonotype: Possible read error: a much larger clone is one base away. The chain is built from TRBV7-2 and TRBJ1-2; no definite D call. The CDR3 consists of 13 residues. Germline-derived CDR1 and CDR2 are SGHTA and FQGNSA. CDR3 protein: CASGLPTNYGYTF. CDR3 coding DNA: TGTGCCAGCGGCTTACCCACTAACTATGGCTACACCTTC. The complete variable domain, with remaining parts taken from reference TRBV7-2 and TRBJ1-2, reads GAGVSQSPSNKVTEKGKDVELRCDPISGHTALYWYRQSLGQGLEFLIYFQGNSAPDKSGLPSDRFSAERTGGSVSTLTIQRTQQEDSAVYLCASGLPTNYGYTFGSGTRLTVV.

There are many counts of this clonotype. As DNA, the CDR3 is TGTGCCAGCAGCTTGGCGGACAGGGGGCCAGATACGCAGTATTTT. Protein sequence: CASSLADRGPDTQYF. The V gene is TRBV5-8, the J gene TRBJ2-3; TRBD1 aligns across 11 bases. This CDR3 comprises 15 residues. Germline values: CDR1 SGHTS, CDR2 YDEGEE. V shed 0 bases and J 4 bases; nucleotides not matched to a gene: 1.

This clonotype came up a few times. This sequence joins TRBV30 and TRBJ2-7; no firm D call. Per the germline V gene, CDR1 is GTSNPN and CDR2 is SVGIG (reference sequence). The CDR3 spans 12 residues. V was clipped by 1 base and J by 3 bases, with 7 bases between them. The CDR3 bases are TGTGCCTGGAGTGGAAGGCACTACGAGCAGTACTTC. Translation: CAWSGRHYEQYF.

This clonotype was seen more than once but under ten times. A much larger clone is a single base away; this may be a read error. The V gene is TRBV7-2, the J gene TRBJ2-1; 9 bases are a match to TRBD1. Trimming removed 8 bases from V and 4 bases from J; junction bases left unmatched: 15. CDR1 is SGHTA, CDR2 FQGNSA, per germline. The CDR3 is 17 amino acids. The CDR3 sequence is CASGSDTRDRAYNEQFF. CDR3 sequence (DNA): TGTGCCAGCGGCTCCGACACCCGGGACAGGGCGTACAATGAGCAGTTCTTC.

The genes are TRBV6-4 and TRBJ2-3; D is possibly TRBD2 (6 bases). CDR3 length equals 11 residues. V lost 8 bases and J lost 8, with 11 bases in between. Germline loops: CDR1 MRHNA, CDR2 SNTAGT. The CDR3 here is CASREGGTQYF. Written as DNA, the CDR3 is TGTGCCAGCCGCGAGGGAGGTACGCAGTATTTT.

About this clonotype: The CDR3 does not end in the conserved phenylalanine or tryptophan, so this is likely a read error. The V and J genes are TRBV30 and TRBJ2-3; 8 bases line up with TRBD2. The CDR3 contains 13 residues. CDR1 GTSNPN and CDR2 SVGIG come from the germline V gene (reference sequence). The V gene end was trimmed by 0 bases and the J gene end by 4 bases; junction bases not matched to a gene: 0. Here the CDR3 reads CAWSVLAADTQYL. DNA for the CDR3: TGTGCCTGGAGTGTACTAGCGGCAGATACGCAGTATTTA.

About this clonotype itself: It may be a read error: a sequence one base away is much more abundant. The chain carries TRBV12-3 or TRBV12-4 and TRBJ1-1; tentatively, D is TRBD1 (6 bases). The CDR3 contains 13 residues. Trimming shortened V by 3 bases and J by 3 bases, and 8 bases separated the two germline ends. The CDR3: CASSFGGHTEAFF. The CDR3 bases are TGTGCCAGCAGTTTCGGGGGGCACACTGAAGCTTTCTTT.

Comment on this clonotype: This CDR3 fails to terminate in the conserved phenylalanine or tryptophan, so it likely reflects a read error. The chain carries TRBV4-3 and TRBJ2-3; tentatively, D is TRBD1 or TRBD2 (5 bases each). The CDR3 totals 15 residues. Germline V gene data show CDR1 as LGHNA and CDR2 as YSLEER. Trimming left V 1 base short and J 3 bases short, with 11 bases between. The DNA of the CDR3 is TGCGCCAGCAGCCAAGGGGGGTTTGGAACAGATACGCAGTATTTA. Translation: CASSQGGFGTDTQYL.

The chain employs TRBV15 and TRBJ2-7, with D unresolved. Trimming pared 0 bases from V and 5 bases from J, leaving 5 bases between. The germline CDR1 and CDR2 sequences are LNHNV and YYDKDF (reference sequence). The CDR3 runs 12 residues. CDR3 loop: CATSRDQHEQYF. Written as DNA, the CDR3 is TGTGCCACCAGCAGAGACCAACACGAGCAGTACTTC.

This clonotype was seen only a few times. The chain combines TRBV7-9 with TRBJ2-2; D is unclear. There are 14 residues in the CDR3. Germline V lookup: CDR1 SEHNR, CDR2 FQNEAQ (reference sequence). V was clipped by 5 bases and J by 4 bases, with 11 bases between them. The CDR3 loop reads CASSATVATGELFF. CDR3 DNA: TGTGCCAGCAGCGCTACAGTAGCCACCGGGGAGCTGTTTTTT.

The chain links TRBV27 to TRBJ2-2; 8 bases map to TRBD2. This CDR3 has 16 residues. From germline, CDR1 is MNHEY and CDR2 SMNVEV (reference sequence). The V and J ends lost 0 bases and 2 bases, in that order; junction bases with no gene match: 2. The CDR3 region is CASSLSSGGNTGELFF. In nucleotides, the CDR3 is TGTGCCAGCAGTTTATCGAGCGGGGGAAACACCGGGGAGCTGTTTTTT.

The V gene is TRBV6-5, the J gene TRBJ1-1; D is undetermined. Germline V lookup: CDR1 MNHEY, CDR2 SVGAGI. V was clipped by 4 bases and J by 4 bases, with 16 bases between them. The CDR3 is 15 residues long. CDR3 coding DNA: TGTGCCAGCAGTTCCATAGGTGGGAGTGGCACTGAAGCTTTCTTT. It encodes CASSSIGGSGTEAFF.

V gene TRBV3-1 combines with J gene TRBJ2-7, with D perhaps TRBD2 (5 bases). The germline V gene has CDR1 LGHDT and CDR2 YNNKEL (reference sequence). The CDR3 is made up of 13 amino acids. Between the trimmed V and J ends, which lost 8 bases and 1 base, there was a span of 12 bases. The CDR3 nucleotides read TGTGCCAGCCGGGGTAGCTGGTCCTACGAGCAGTACTTC. It yields the protein CASRGSWSYEQYF.

A few counts support this clonotype. This chain uses TRBV6-8 with TRBJ2-7; tentative D call: TRBD2 (6 bases). There are 15 residues in the CDR3. CDR1 is MNHGY and CDR2 is SAAAGT in the germline V gene. Trimming removed 5 bases from V and 3 bases from J, with 17 bases in between. This chain's CDR3 is CASSGSGTDYYEQYF. In nucleotides, the CDR3 is TGTGCCAGCAGTGGCTCCGGGACGGACTACTACGAGCAGTACTTC.

This clonotype was counted ten times or more. This chain links TRBV12-3 or TRBV12-4 with TRBJ2-4; TRBD1 aligns across 8 bases. The CDR3 loop spans 15 amino acids. Trimming removed 3 bases from V and 8 bases from J; junction bases left unmatched: 9. The CDR3 here is CASSFTSTGGDIQYF. The CDR3 coding sequence is TGTGCCAGCAGTTTCACCTCTACAGGGGGTGACATTCAGTACTTC.

In this sample, this clonotype turned up many times. The rearrangement joins TRBV12-3 or TRBV12-4 to TRBJ2-2; 9 bases align to TRBD1. The CDR3 has 15 residues. V was pared by 5 bases and J by 7 bases, with 8 bases of the junction left unmatched. The CDR3 nucleotides read TGTGCCAGCAGTCAAAACAGGGGGCGAGGCGGGGAGCTGTTTTTT. Protein sequence: CASSQNRGRGGELFF.